Shown below are 18 T cell receptor beta chains from a single sample sequenced in a study of shared clonotypes between healthy human individuals. TCRdb keeps only in-frame clones here, not all; method: immunoSEQ multiplex PCR. The table has over 2 million clones, roughly 94% seen once. The sequenced material came from naive CD4+ T cells sorted from blood. Subset in this sample: CD45RA+ positively selected. All receptors derive from a young man in good health.

The chain uses TRBV6-1 and TRBJ1-1; the D gene is possibly TRBD1 (5 bases). The CDR3 length is 14 residues. V was cut by 4 bases and J by 5 bases, with 14 bases left in between. CDR1 MNHNS and CDR2 SASEGT come from the germline V gene. This CDR3 is CASSVVLGGTEAFF. The CDR3, as DNA: TGTGCCAGCAGTGTAGTCCTCGGGGGGACTGAAGCTTTCTTT.

The gene calls are TRBV5-1 and TRBJ1-1, with D maybe TRBD1 (5 bases). CDR1 and CDR2 from the germline V gene are SGHRS and YFSETQ. This CDR3 spans 14 amino acids. Trimming took 0 bases from V and 4 from J, leaving 10 bases between them. CDR3 amino acids: CASSLAQVGTEAFF. CDR3 DNA sequence: TGCGCCAGCAGCTTGGCACAGGTGGGCACTGAAGCTTTCTTT. Supplemented by reference TRBV5-1 and TRBJ1-1, the full variable domain reads KAGVTQTPRYLIKTRGQQVTLSCSPISGHRSVSWYQQTPGQGLQFLFEYFSETQRNKGNFPGRFSGRQFSNSRSEMNVSTLELGDSALYLCASSLAQVGTEAFFGQGTRLTVV.

The chain carries TRBV2 and TRBJ1-1; a weak D match, TRBD1 (5 bases). From germline, CDR1 is SNHLY and CDR2 FYNNEI. There are 14 residues in the CDR3. The V end was cut by 11 bases, the J end by 3 bases, with 19 bases between. This chain's CDR3 is CAGQVLGRDTEAFF. For the CDR3, the DNA is TGTGCCGGGCAAGTTTTGGGGCGCGACACTGAAGCTTTCTTT. The full variable domain, completed using reference TRBV2 and TRBJ1-1, is EPEVTQTPSHQVTQMGQEVILRCVPISNHLYFYWYRQILGQKVEFLVSFYNNEISEKSEIFDDQFSVERPDGSNFTLKIRSTKLEDSAMYFCAGQVLGRDTEAFFGQGTRLTVV.

This chain connects TRBV6-6 to TRBJ1-2; a weak D match, TRBD1 (5 bases). The CDR3 covers 13 residues. Germline CDR1 and CDR2: MNHNY and SVGAGI (reference sequence). The V end lost 6 bases, the J end lost 4 bases, and 12 bases lay between the germline ends. CDR3: CASRSGTRYGYTF. CDR3 DNA: TGTGCCAGCAGATCCGGGACTCGCTATGGCTACACCTTC.

The CDR3 DNA is TGCGCCAGCAGCGGGGATTATGAAGCTTTCTTT. This codes for CASSGDYEAFF. This rearrangement joins TRBV5-1 to TRBJ1-1; no reliable D call. Germline V CDR1 and CDR2: SGHRS, YFSETQ. With 4 bases removed from V and 7 bases from J, the gap between germline ends came to 8 bases. The CDR3 covers 11 residues.

The J gene is TRBJ1-3, the V gene TRBV15; D not resolved. The CDR3 spans 16 residues. From germline, CDR1 is LNHNV and CDR2 YYDKDF (reference sequence). Trimming removed 5 bases at V and 0 bases at J, with 14 bases between. CDR3 bases: TGTGCCACCAGCTACGGCTTGTCCGCCTCTGGAAACACCATATATTTT. It encodes CATSYGLSASGNTIYF.

The chain employs TRBV29-1 and TRBJ1-1; TRBD1 might be the D (5 bases). With 7 bases removed from V and 6 bases from J, the gap between germline ends came to 18 bases. In germline, CDR1 is SQVTM, CDR2 ANQGSEA. CDR3 size: 13 residues. The CDR3 sequence is CSGEWGPGSEAFF. DNA for the CDR3: TGCAGCGGGGAATGGGGACCGGGATCTGAAGCTTTCTTT.

The chain carries TRBV5-1 and TRBJ2-1, with TRBD2 identical over 8 bases. The V gene's germline CDR1 is SGHRS and CDR2 YFSETQ. V was pared by 3 bases and J by 4 bases, with 6 bases of the junction left unmatched. The CDR3 extends over 15 amino acids. CDR3 residues: CASSSRTSLYNEQFF. The CDR3 coding sequence is TGCGCCAGCAGCTCCCGGACTAGCTTGTACAATGAGCAGTTCTTC.

As concerns this clone: The sample carries other DNA sequences with the same CDR3. V and J are TRBV7-2 and TRBJ2-2; no firm D call. CDR3 length: 14 amino acids. The V end was cut by 1 base, the J end by 4 bases, with 7 bases between. Germline V gives CDR1 SGHTA, CDR2 FQGNSA. CDR3 nucleotide sequence: TGTGCCAGCAGCTTAGTAAGTGGCACCGGGGAGCTGTTTTTT. Amino acid sequence: CASSLVSGTGELFF.

The genes are TRBV5-1 and TRBJ2-1; the match to TRBD2 covers 8 bases. Germline trimming cut 5 bases from V and 9 bases from J; bases unmatched to any gene: 13. Germline V CDR1 and CDR2: SGHRS, YFSETQ. This CDR3 contains 15 residues. CDR3 DNA sequence: TGCGCCAGCAGACGGGAGGGGGGGACCCTCGGTGAGCAGTTCTTC. It is translated as CASRREGGTLGEQFF.

The sample holds one count of this clone. The J gene is TRBJ2-7, the V gene TRBV2, with a possible D match to TRBD2 (6 bases). Trimming removed 7 bases from V and 4 bases from J, with 14 bases in between. There are 13 residues in the CDR3. The germline V gene has CDR1 SNHLY and CDR2 FYNNEI. CDR3 coding DNA: TGTGCCAGCAAGGGATGGGGGGTTTACGAGCAGTACTTC. This translates into CASKGWGVYEQYF.

This rearrangement joins TRBV6-5 to TRBJ2-7; maybe TRBD2 (5 bases). The CDR3 contains 14 residues. Germline assignment: CDR1 MNHEY and CDR2 SVGAGI. Between the trimmed V and J ends, which lost 7 bases and 0 bases, there was a span of 13 bases. This CDR3 reads CASTPAASSYEQYF. The DNA for the CDR3 is TGTGCCAGCACCCCAGCGGCCAGCTCCTACGAGCAGTACTTC.

This chain connects TRBV11-2 to TRBJ2-1; TRBD2 aligns across 8 bases. This CDR3 contains 15 residues. From germline, CDR1 is SGHAT and CDR2 FQNNGV. The V gene end was trimmed by 1 base and the J gene end by 6 bases; junction bases not matched to a gene: 5. This chain's CDR3 is CASSLAGGPANEQFF. CDR3 nucleotides: TGTGCCAGCAGCTTAGCGGGGGGGCCTGCCAATGAGCAGTTCTTC.

This chain connects TRBV5-1 to TRBJ2-1; D gene ambiguous. Germline values: CDR1 SGHRS, CDR2 YFSETQ. The CDR3 is 14 amino acids. The V end was cut by 1 base, the J end by 10 bases, with 15 bases between. CDR3 DNA sequence: TGCGCCAGCAGCTTGAAGGATCCTGTGGGGGAGCAGTTCTTC. Translation: CASSLKDPVGEQFF.

The chain links TRBV5-4 to TRBJ1-2; perhaps TRBD1 as D (5 bases). Germline V CDR1 and CDR2: SGHNT, YYREEE (reference sequence). The CDR3 covers 13 residues. V was clipped by 1 base and J by 7 bases, with 11 bases between them. CDR3: CASSLSGGVGYTF. CDR3 sequence (DNA): TGTGCCAGCAGCTTGTCAGGAGGGGTTGGCTACACCTTC.

The genes are TRBV7-8 and TRBJ2-1; D possibly corresponds to TRBD1 (6 bases). Trimming pared 5 bases from V and 2 bases from J, leaving 13 bases between. The CDR3 sequence is 15 residues long. CDR1 and CDR2 from the germline V gene are SGHVS and FQNEAQ. The CDR3 DNA reads TGTGCCAGCAGCACCACAGGGAGCCCCTACAATGAGCAGTTCTTC. Its protein is CASSTTGSPYNEQFF.

A note on this clone: At the DNA level, this CDR3 is encoded by other sequences in the same sample as well. This chain connects TRBV6-5 to TRBJ1-5; D gene uncertain. The germline CDR1 and CDR2 sequences are MNHEY and SVGAGI. The CDR3 is made up of 13 amino acids. V was cut by 5 bases and J by 4 bases, with 9 bases left in between. The CDR3 region is CASSRGPNQPQHF. Written as DNA, the CDR3 is TGTGCCAGCAGTCGGGGTCCTAATCAGCCCCAGCATTTT.

The chain couples TRBV7-8 to TRBJ2-3; perhaps D is TRBD1 or TRBD2 (5 bases each). V was trimmed by 2 bases and J by 4 bases, leaving 10 bases between them. Per the germline V gene, CDR1 is SGHVS and CDR2 is FQNEAQ. The CDR3 totals 14 residues. Here the CDR3 reads CASSLPRGADTQYF. CDR3 nucleotide sequence: TGTGCCAGCAGCTTACCGAGGGGCGCAGATACGCAGTATTTT.